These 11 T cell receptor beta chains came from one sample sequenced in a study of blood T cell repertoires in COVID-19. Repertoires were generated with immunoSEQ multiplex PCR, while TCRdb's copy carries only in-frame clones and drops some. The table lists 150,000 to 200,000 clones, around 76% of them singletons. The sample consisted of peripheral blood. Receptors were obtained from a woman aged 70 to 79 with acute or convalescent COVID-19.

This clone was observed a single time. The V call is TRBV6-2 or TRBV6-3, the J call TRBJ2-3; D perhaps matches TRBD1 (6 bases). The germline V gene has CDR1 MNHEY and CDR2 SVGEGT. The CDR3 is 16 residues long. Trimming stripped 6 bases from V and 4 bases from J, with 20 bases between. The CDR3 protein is CASRYLPGTRADTQYF. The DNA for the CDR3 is TGTGCCAGCAGATACCTACCCGGGACAAGGGCAGATACGCAGTATTTT.

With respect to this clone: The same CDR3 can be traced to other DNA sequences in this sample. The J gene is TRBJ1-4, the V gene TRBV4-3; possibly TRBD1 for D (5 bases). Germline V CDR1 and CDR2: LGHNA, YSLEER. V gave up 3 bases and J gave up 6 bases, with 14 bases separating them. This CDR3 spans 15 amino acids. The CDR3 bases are TGCGCCAGCAGCCAGGGGGGAGGCGGGGATGAAAAACTGTTTTTT. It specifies CASSQGGGGDEKLFF.

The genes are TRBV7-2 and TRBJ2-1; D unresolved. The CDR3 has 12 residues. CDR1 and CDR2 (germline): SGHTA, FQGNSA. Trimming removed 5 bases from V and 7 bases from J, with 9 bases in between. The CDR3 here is CASSRSRNEQFF. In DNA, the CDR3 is TGTGCCAGCAGCCGATCTAGGAATGAGCAGTTCTTC.

The CDR3 nucleotides read TGTGCCAGCAGCAGGGACATAACTATCGAAAAACTGTTTTTT. Its protein product is CASSRDITIEKLFF. The gene calls are TRBV5-5 and TRBJ1-4; possible D gene TRBD1, 6 bases. V shed 4 bases and J shed 8 bases, with 15 bases lying between them. Looked up from germline, CDR1 is SGHKS and CDR2 is YYEKEE (reference sequence). This CDR3 is built from 14 residues.

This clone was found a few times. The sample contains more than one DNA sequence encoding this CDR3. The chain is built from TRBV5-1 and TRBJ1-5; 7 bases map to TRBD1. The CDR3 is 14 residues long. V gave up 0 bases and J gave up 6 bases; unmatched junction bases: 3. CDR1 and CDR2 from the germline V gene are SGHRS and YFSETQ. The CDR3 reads CASSLDRGGQPQHF. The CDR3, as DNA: TGCGCCAGCAGCTTGGACAGGGGAGGTCAGCCCCAGCATTTT.

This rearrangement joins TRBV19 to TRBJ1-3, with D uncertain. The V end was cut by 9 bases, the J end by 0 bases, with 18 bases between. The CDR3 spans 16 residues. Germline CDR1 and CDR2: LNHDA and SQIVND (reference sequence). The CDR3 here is CASSPGKKFSGNTIYF. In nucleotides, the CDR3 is TGTGCCAGCTCACCGGGGAAAAAGTTCTCTGGAAACACCATATATTTT.

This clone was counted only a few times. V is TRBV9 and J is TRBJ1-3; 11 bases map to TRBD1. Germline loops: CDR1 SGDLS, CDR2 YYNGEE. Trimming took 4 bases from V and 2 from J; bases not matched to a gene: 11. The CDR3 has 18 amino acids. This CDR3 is CASSPQLRTGGTGNTIYF. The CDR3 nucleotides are TGTGCCAGCAGCCCACAATTAAGGACAGGGGGCACTGGAAACACCATATATTTT.

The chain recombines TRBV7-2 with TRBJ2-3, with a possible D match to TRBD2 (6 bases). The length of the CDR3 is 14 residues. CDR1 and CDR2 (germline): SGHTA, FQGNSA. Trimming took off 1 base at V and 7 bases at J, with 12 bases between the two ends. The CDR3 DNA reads TGTGCCAGCAGCTTAGACGCGGGGATTTATACGCAGTATTTT. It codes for CASSLDAGIYTQYF. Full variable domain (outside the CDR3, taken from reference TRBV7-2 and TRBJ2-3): GAGVSQSPSNKVTEKGKDVELRCDPISGHTALYWYRQSLGQGLEFLIYFQGNSAPDKSGLPSDRFSAERTGGSVSTLTIQRTQQEDSAVYLCASSLDAGIYTQYFGPGTRLTVL.

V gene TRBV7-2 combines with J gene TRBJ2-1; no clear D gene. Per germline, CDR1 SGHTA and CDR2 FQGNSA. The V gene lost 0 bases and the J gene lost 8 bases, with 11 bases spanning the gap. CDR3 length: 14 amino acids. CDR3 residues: CASSLAARYDEQFF. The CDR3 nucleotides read TGTGCCAGCAGCTTAGCCGCCAGGTACGATGAGCAGTTCTTC.

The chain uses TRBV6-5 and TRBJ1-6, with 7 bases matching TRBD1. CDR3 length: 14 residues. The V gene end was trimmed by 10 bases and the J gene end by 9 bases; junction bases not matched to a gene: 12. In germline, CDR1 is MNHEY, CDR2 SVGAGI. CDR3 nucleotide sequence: TGTGCCACCGAACAGGGGCCGCTAGCTTCACCCCTCCACTTT. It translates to CATEQGPLASPLHF.

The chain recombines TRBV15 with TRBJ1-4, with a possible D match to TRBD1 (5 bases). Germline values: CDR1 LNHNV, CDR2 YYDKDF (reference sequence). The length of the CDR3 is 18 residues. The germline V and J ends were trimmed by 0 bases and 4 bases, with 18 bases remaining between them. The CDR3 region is CATSRDLIRADLNEKLFF. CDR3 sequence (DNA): TGTGCCACCAGCAGAGATCTCATCAGGGCCGACCTTAATGAAAAACTGTTTTTT.